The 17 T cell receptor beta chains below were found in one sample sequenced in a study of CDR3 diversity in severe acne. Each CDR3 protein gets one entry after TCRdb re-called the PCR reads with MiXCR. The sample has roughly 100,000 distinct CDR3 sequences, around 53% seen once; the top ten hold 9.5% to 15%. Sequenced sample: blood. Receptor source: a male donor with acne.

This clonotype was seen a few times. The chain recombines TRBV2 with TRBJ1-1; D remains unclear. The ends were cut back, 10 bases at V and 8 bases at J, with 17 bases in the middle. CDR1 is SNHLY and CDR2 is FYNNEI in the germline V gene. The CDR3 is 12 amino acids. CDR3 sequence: CATTGGNREAFF. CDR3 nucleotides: TGTGCCACTACCGGAGGGAATCGGGAAGCTTTCTTT.

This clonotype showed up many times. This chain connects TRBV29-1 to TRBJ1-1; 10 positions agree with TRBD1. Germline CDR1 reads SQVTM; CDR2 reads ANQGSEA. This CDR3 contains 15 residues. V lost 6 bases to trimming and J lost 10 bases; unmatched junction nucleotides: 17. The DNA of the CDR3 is TGCAGCGTCCAGAAACCGGGACAGGGGCCTGGGAGAGCTTTCTTT. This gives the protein CSVQKPGQGPGRAFF.

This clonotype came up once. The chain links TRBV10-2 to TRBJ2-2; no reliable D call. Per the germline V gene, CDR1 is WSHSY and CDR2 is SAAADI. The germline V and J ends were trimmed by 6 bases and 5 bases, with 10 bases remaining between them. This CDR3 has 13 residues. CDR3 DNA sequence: TGCGCCAGCAGCCCCTCGATAACCGGGGAGCTGTTTTTT. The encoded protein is CASSPSITGELFF.

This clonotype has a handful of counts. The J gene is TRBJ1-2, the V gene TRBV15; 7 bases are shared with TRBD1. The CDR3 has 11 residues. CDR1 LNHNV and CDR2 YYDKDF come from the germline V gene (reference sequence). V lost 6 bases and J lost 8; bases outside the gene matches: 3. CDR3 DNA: TGTGCCACCAGTCAGGGGGGCGGCTACACCTTC. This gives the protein CATSQGGGYTF.

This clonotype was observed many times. The CDR3 nucleotides read TGCAGTGCGGCTCGACTCGGTAGCACAGATACGCAGTATTTT. This gives the protein CSAARLGSTDTQYF. V is TRBV20-1 and J is TRBJ2-3; no definite D call. Per germline, CDR1 DFQATT and CDR2 SNEGSKA (reference sequence). The CDR3 extends over 14 amino acids. Trimming left V 6 bases short and J 0 bases short, with 13 bases between.

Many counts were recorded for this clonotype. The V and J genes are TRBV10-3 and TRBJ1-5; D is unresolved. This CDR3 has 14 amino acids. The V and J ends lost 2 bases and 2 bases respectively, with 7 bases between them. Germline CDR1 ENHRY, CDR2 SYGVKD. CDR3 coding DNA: TGTGCCATCAGTGAGGGCTCCGGCAATCAGCCCCAGCATTTT. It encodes CAISEGSGNQPQHF.

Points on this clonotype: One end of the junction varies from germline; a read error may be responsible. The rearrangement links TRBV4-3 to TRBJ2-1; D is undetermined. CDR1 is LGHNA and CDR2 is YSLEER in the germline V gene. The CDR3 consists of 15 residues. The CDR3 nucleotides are TGCGCCAGCAGCCAAGACGGCAATAGAATCAATGCGCAGTTCTTC. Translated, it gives CASSQDGNRINAQFF.

The DNA for the CDR3 is TGCGCCAGCAAGCAAACTAGCGGGAGGATGACCTCATACGGGCAGTACGTC. This codes for CASKQTSGRMTSYGQYV. The chain uses TRBV10-1 and TRBJ2-7; TRBD2 matches 12 bases. The CDR3 has 17 amino acids. In germline, CDR1 is WNHNN, CDR2 SYGVQD (reference sequence).

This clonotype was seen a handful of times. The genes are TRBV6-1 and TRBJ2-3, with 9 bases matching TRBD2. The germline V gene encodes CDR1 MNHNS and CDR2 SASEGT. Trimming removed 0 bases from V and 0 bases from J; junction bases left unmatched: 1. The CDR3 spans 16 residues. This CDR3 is CASSEASGSSTDTQYF. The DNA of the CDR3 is TGTGCCAGCAGTGAAGCTAGCGGGAGCAGCACAGATACGCAGTATTTT.

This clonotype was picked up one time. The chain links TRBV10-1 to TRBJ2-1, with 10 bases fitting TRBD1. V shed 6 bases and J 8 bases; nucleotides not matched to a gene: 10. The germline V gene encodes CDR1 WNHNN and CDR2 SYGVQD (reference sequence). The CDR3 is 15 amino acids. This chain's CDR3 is CASRPPGQGWDEQFF. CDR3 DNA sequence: TGCGCCAGCAGGCCTCCGGGACAGGGGTGGGATGAGCAGTTCTTC.

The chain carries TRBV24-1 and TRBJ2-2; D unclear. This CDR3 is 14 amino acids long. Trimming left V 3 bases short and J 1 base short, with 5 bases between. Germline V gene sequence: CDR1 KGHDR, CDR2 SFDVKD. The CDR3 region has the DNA TGTGCCACCAGTGATCAGGTGAACACCGGGGAGCTGTTTTTT. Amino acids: CATSDQVNTGELFF.

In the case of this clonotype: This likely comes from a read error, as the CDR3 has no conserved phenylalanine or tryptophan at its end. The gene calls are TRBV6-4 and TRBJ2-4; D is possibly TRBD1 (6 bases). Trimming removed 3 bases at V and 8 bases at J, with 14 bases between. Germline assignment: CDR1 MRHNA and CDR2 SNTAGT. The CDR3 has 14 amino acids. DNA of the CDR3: TGTGCCAGCAGTGAAGGCCAGGGGAGTGACATTCAGTACGTC. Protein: CASSEGQGSDIQYV.

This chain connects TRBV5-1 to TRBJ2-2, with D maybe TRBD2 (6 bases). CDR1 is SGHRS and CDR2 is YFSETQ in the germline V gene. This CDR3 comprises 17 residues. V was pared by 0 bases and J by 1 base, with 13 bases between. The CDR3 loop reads CASSLDPGSRNTGELFF. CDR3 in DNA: TGCGCCAGCAGCTTGGACCCCGGGAGCCGGAACACCGGGGAGCTGTTTTTT. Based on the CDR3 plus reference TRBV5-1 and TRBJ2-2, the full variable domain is KAGVTQTPRYLIKTRGQQVTLSCSPISGHRSVSWYQQTPGQGLQFLFEYFSETQRNKGNFPGRFSGRQFSNSRSEMNVSTLELGDSALYLCASSLDPGSRNTGELFFGEGSRLTVL.

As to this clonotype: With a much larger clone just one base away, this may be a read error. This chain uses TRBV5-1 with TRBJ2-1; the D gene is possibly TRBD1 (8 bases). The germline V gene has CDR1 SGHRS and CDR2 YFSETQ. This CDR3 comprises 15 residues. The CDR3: CASSFATGDYNEQLF. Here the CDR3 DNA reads TGCGCCAGCAGCTTTGCGACAGGGGACTACAATGAGCAGCTCTTC.

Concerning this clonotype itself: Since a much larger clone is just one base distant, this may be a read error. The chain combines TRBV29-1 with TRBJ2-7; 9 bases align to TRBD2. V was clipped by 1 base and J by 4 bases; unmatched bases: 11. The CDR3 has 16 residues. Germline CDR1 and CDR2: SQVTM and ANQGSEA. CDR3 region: CSVEGASGEIGYEQYF. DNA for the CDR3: TGCAGCGTTGAAGGGGCTAGCGGGGAGATTGGATACGAGCAGTACTTC.

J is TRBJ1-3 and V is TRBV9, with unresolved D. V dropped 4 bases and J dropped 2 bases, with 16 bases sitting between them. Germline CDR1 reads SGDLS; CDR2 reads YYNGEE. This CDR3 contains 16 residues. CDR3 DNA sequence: TGTGCCAGCAGCACCGCACTGCGAGCGGCTGGAAACACCATATATTTT. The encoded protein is CASSTALRAAGNTIYF.

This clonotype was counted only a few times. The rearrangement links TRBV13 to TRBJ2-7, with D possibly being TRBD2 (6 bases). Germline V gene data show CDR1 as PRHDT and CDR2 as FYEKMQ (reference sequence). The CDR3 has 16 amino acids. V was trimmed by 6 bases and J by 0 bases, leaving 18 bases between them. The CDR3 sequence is CASSSTGTRSSYEQYF. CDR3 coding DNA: TGTGCCAGCAGTTCGACCGGGACTCGAAGCTCCTACGAGCAGTACTTC.